These 2 T cell receptor beta chains originate from one sample sequenced in a study of regulatory T cells in long-lasting Graves disease. Library construction for TCR beta used iRepertoire HTBI primers and Arm-PCR of CDR3 regions. TCRdb re-analysed the multiplex PCR reads in MiXCR, keeping a single row per CDR3 protein. This sample yields approximately 540,000 distinct CDR3 sequences, of which around 12% are seen a single time; 8.9% belongs to the top ten. This sample's time point: newly diagnosed GD, antithyroid drugs for less than 3 months. PBMC RNA served as the TCR library source. These data are also associated with another study on T cells in Graves' hyperthyroidism and ophthalmopathy.

The sample was peripheral blood mononuclear cells (PBMCs), taken at new diagnosis, from a patient treated with antithyroid drugs. The source is a woman aged 25 to 39 with Graves disease.

In this sample, this clonotype turned up many times. Written as DNA, the CDR3 is TGTGCCAGCAGTCAGGGTTTAGCGGTATTCACAGATACGCAGTATTTT. The encoded protein is CASSQGLAVFTDTQYF. The V gene is TRBV7-3, the J gene TRBJ2-3; maybe TRBD2 (6 bases). The ends were cut back, 6 bases at V and 2 bases at J, with 18 bases in the middle. This CDR3 has 16 residues. Per the germline V gene, CDR1 is SGHTA and CDR2 is FQGTGA.

This clonotype has at least ten counts. CDR3 sequence: CASSLVQGNIQYF. DNA for the CDR3: TGTGCCAGCAGCTTGGTGCAGGGGAACATTCAGTACTTC. The V call is TRBV5-5, the J call TRBJ2-4; possible D gene TRBD1, 6 bases. The V gene's germline CDR1 is SGHKS and CDR2 YYEKEE (reference sequence). Trimming took off 0 bases at V and 7 bases at J, with 8 bases between the two ends. This CDR3 region has 13 residues.